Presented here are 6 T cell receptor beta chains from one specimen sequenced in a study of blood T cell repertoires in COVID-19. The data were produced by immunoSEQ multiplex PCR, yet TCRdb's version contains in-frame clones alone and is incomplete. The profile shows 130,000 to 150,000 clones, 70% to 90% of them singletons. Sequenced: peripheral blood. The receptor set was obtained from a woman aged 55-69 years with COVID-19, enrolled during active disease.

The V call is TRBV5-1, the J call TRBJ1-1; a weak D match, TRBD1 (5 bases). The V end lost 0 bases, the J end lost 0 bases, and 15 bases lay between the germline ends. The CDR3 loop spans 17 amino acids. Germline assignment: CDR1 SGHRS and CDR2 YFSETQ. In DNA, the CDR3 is TGCGCCAGCAGCTTGGCCACGGGGGATTTCATGAACACTGAAGCTTTCTTT. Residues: CASSLATGDFMNTEAFF.

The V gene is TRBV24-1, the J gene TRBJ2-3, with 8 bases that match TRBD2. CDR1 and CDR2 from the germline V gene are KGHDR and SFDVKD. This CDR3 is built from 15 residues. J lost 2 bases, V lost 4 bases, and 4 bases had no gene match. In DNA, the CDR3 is TGTGCCACCAGTGAAGGCGGGGGGCCCACAGATACGCAGTATTTT. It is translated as CATSEGGGPTDTQYF.

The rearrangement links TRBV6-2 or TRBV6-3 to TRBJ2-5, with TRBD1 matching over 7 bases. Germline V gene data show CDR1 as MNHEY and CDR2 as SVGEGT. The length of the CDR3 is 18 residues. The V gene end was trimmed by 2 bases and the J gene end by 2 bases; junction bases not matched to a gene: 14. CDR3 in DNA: TGTGCCAGCAGTTACCTTACAGGGGAAAGGGGATGGCAAGAGACCCAGTACTTC. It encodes CASSYLTGERGWQETQYF.

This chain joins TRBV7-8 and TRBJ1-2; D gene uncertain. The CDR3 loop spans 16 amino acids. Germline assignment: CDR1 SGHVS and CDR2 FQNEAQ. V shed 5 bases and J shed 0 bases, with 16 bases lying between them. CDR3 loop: CASSLVGGPANYGYTF. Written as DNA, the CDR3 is TGTGCCAGCAGCCTTGTAGGCGGTCCAGCTAACTATGGCTACACCTTC.

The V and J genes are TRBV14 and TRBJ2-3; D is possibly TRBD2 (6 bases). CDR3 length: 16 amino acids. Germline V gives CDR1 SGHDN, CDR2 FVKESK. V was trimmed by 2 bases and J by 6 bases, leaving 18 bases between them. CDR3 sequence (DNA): TGTGCCAGCAGCCAACTTGCAACGGCACGGGGGGATACGCAGTATTTT. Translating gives CASSQLATARGDTQYF.

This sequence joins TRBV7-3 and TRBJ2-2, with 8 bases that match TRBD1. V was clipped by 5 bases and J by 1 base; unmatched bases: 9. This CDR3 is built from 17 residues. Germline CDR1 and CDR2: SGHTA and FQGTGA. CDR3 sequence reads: CASSLFSGTGNTGELFF. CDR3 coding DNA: TGTGCCAGCAGCCTATTTTCCGGGACAGGGAACACCGGGGAGCTGTTTTTT.